The T cell receptor beta chain described here comes from a study of shared T cell receptors in the human thymus. This clone was found a few times. The germline gives CDR1 LNHDA, CDR2 SQIVND (reference sequence). Trimming stripped 7 bases from V and 5 bases from J, with 9 bases between. The CDR3 runs to 12 residues. Profiling relied on immunoSEQ multiplex PCR, and the TCRdb table lists in-frame clones only, not all of them. Of 600,000 to 900,000 clones listed, 75% to 90% are singletons. These sequences were also reported in another study, on human thymus T cells. Per that paper: Corrective surgery for congenital heart defects was being performed on the healthy Finnish infants who were the donors. In corrective heart surgery, resections were taken, and these provided the thymus tissue. Related research described strongly overlapping thymic repertoires in unrelated people.

The specimen was thymocytes. The chain has TRBV19 and TRBJ1-5; D is ambiguous. The source is a girl less than two years old with a congenital heart defect. CDR3 sequence: CASKGEDQPQHF. The CDR3 nucleotides are TGTGCCAGTAAAGGAGAGGATCAGCCCCAGCATTTT. Based on the CDR3 plus reference TRBV19 and TRBJ1-5, the full variable domain is DGGITQSPKYLFRKEGQNVTLSCEQNLNHDAMYWYRQDPGQGLRLIYYSQIVNDFQKGDIAEGYSVSREKKESFPLTVTSAQKNPTAFYLCASKGEDQPQHFGDGTRLSIL.